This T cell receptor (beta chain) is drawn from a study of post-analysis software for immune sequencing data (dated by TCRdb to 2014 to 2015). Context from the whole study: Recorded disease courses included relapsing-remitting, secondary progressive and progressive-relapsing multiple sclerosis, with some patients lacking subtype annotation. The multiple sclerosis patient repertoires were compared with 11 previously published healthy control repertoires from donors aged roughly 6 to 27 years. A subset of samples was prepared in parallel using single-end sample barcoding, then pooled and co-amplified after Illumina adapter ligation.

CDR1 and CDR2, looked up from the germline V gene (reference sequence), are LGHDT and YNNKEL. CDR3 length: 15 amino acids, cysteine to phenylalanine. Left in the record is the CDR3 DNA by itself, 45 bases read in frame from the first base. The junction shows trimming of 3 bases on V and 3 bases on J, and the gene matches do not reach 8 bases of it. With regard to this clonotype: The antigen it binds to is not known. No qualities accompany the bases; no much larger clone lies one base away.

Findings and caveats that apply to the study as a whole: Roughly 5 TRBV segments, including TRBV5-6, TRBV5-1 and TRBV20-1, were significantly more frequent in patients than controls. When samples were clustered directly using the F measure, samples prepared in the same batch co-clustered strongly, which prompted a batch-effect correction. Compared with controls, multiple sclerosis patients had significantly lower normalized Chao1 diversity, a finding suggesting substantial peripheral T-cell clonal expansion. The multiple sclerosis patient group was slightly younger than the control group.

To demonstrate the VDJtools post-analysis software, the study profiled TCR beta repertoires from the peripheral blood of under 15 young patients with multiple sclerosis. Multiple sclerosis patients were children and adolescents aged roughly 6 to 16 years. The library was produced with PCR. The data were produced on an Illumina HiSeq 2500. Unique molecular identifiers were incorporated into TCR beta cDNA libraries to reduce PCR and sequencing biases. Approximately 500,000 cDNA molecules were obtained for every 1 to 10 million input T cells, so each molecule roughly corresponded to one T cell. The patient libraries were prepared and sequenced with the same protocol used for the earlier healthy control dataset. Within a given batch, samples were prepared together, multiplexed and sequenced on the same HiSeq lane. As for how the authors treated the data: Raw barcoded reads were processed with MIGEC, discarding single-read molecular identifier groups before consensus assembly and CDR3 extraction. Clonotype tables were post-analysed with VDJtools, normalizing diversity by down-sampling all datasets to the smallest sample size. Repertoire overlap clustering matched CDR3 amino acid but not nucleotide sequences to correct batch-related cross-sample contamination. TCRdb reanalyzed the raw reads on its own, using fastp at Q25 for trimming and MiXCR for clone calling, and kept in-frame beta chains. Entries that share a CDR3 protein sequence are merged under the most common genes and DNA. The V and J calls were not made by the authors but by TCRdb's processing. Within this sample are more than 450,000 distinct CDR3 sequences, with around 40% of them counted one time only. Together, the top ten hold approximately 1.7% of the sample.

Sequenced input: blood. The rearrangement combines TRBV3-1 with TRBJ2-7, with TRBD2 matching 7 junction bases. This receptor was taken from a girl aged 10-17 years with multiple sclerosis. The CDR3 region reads CASSHGGGPFYEQYF. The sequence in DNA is TGTGCCAGCAGCCACGGGGGAGGGCCCTTCTACGAGCAGTACTTC.